This is a list of T cell receptor beta chains from one sample in a study of human T cells and chemical hapten exposure. TCRdb fed the RACE reads into MiXCR, producing one record per CDR3 protein. Of around 380,000 distinct CDR3 sequences in the sample, more than 4.5% are singletons; the top ten hold about 2.2%. Sequencing used whole blood, obtained in connection with sensitization to the hapten diphenylcyclopropenone (DPC). The receptors were sampled from a woman in her forties or fifties with alopecia areata. Some clones in this sample may be carry-over from other donors' samples. CDR3s include the opening cysteine and the closing phenylalanine or tryptophan. D genes are given only for firm matches. A clone size is listed for some rows: how often the clone was seen (once, few, many), or a class if it is expanded.

V gene	clone size	D gene	J gene	CDR3 protein	CDR3 DNA
TRBV12-3/TRBV12-4	many	-	TRBJ1-1	CASSFGSTTEAFF	TGTGCCAGCAGTTTTGGGTCGACCACTGAAGCTTTCTTT
TRBV2	many	-	TRBJ1-2	CASSEEQFYGYTF	TGTGCCAGCAGTGAGGAGCAGTTCTATGGCTACACCTTC
TRBV15	few	-	TRBJ2-5	CATSRVGGEETQYF	TGTGCCACCAGCAGAGTGGGGGGAGAAGAGACCCAGTACTTC
TRBV7-2	many	TRBD2	TRBJ2-5	CASSLNRGGETQYF	TGTGCCAGCAGTTTGAACCGGGGGGGAGAGACCCAGTACTTC
TRBV6-1	few	TRBD1	TRBJ1-5	CASSEGTGGREPQHF	TGTGCCAGCAGTGAGGGGACAGGGGGCCGGGAGCCCCAGCATTTT
TRBV20-1	many	TRBD1	TRBJ1-1	CSARVRDSSEAFF	TGCAGTGCTAGAGTTCGGGACAGCTCTGAAGCTTTCTTT
TRBV28	many	TRBD1	TRBJ1-2	CASSLGGQVIYGYTF	TGTGCCAGCAGTTTAGGGGGACAGGTGATCTATGGCTACACCTTC
TRBV2	many	TRBD2	TRBJ2-1	CASSERTGGEQFF	TGTGCCAGCAGTGAAAGAACGGGAGGTGAGCAGTTCTTC
TRBV9	few	-	TRBJ1-6	CASSVSDGANSPLHF	TGTGCCAGCAGCGTCTCGGACGGAGCTAATTCACCCCTCCACTTT
TRBV7-2	few	TRBD1	TRBJ1-2	CASSRSAGGDYGYTF	TGTGCCAGCAGCCGTTCCGCAGGGGGAGACTATGGCTACACCTTC
TRBV20-1	-	-	TRBJ2-3	CSARKVSRAFTDTQYF	TGCAGTGCTAGAAAAGTGTCCAGGGCTTTCACAGATACGCAGTATTTT
TRBV9	many	-	TRBJ2-7	CASSVRTGDEQYF	TGTGCCAGCAGCGTAAGGACGGGGGACGAGCAGTACTTC
TRBV10-3	-	-	TRBJ2-7	CATSYLYEQYF	TGTGCCACCAGCTATCTCTACGAGCAGTACTTC
TRBV2	many	-	TRBJ1-6	CASSEAGDSPLHF	TGTGCCAGCAGTGAAGCGGGGGATTCACCCCTCCACTTT
TRBV29-1	many	TRBD2	TRBJ2-5	CSVDRLAGKETQYF	TGCAGCGTTGATAGACTAGCGGGGAAAGAGACCCAGTACTTC
TRBV12-3/TRBV12-4	many	-	TRBJ1-5	CASSFGTSNQPQHF	TGTGCCAGCAGTTTCGGGACGAGTAATCAGCCCCAGCATTTT
TRBV6-1	many	TRBD2	TRBJ2-1	CASSFSGGASNEQFF	TGTGCCAGCAGTTTTAGCGGGGGGGCGAGTAATGAGCAGTTCTTC
TRBV12-3/TRBV12-4	many	TRBD1	TRBJ1-3	CANLRTGSSGNTIYF	TGTGCCAACCTTCGGACAGGGAGCTCTGGAAACACCATATATTTT
TRBV12-3/TRBV12-4	few	TRBD1	TRBJ2-3	CASSQGTGARGTDTQYF	TGTGCCAGCAGCCAGGGGACAGGGGCGCGGGGCACAGATACGCAGTATTTT
TRBV6-5	-	TRBD2	TRBJ2-1	CASSSSGTSVDEQFF	TGTGCCAGCAGTTCCTCCGGGACTAGCGTCGATGAGCAGTTCTTC
TRBV29-1	few	TRBD1	TRBJ1-1	CSAAGQANTEAFF	TGCAGCGCTGCCGGACAGGCGAACACTGAAGCTTTCTTT
TRBV6-2/TRBV6-3	few	TRBD1	TRBJ2-7	CASIGTRGLSYEQYF	TGTGCCAGCATAGGAACGAGGGGGCTGTCCTACGAGCAGTACTTC
TRBV18	few	TRBD1	TRBJ2-1	CASSQGANEQFF	TGTGCCAGCTCACAGGGGGCCAATGAGCAGTTCTTC
TRBV28	many	TRBD1	TRBJ1-3	CASRRTGGGNTIYF	TGTGCCAGCAGGCGGACAGGCGGAGGAAACACCATATATTTT
TRBV10-3	many	-	TRBJ2-3	CAISGLPGGTDTQYF	TGTGCCATCAGTGGGCTACCCGGTGGCACAGATACGCAGTATTTT
TRBV13	few	-	TRBJ1-2	CASSFLIPTGNYGYTF	TGTGCCAGCAGCTTCCTTATTCCGACAGGAAACTATGGCTACACCTTC
TRBV28	many	-	TRBJ1-1	CASSTPLRAFF	TGTGCCAGCAGTACTCCCCTACGTGCTTTCTTT
TRBV15	-	-	TRBJ2-2	CATSRDRTGELFF	TGTGCCACCAGCAGAGATCGCACCGGGGAGCTGTTTTTT
TRBV5-8	many	-	TRBJ2-5	CASSRGIATQYF	TGTGCCAGCAGCCGGGGAATTGCGACCCAGTACTTC
TRBV6-5	-	-	TRBJ1-2	CASSYSLLGPPYGYTF	TGTGCCAGCAGTTACTCCCTTCTGGGGCCACCCTATGGCTACACCTTC
TRBV12-3/TRBV12-4	many	TRBD2	TRBJ2-3	CASSSLSGGGTDTQYF	TGTGCCAGCAGTTCCCTTAGCGGGGGCGGAACAGATACGCAGTATTTT
TRBV7-9	few	TRBD2	TRBJ2-7	CASSLVSTSGRVDEQYF	TGTGCCAGCAGCTTAGTCTCGACTAGCGGGAGAGTCGACGAGCAGTACTTC
TRBV5-1	many	TRBD1	TRBJ1-2	CASSSHRDSYGYTF	TGCGCCAGCAGCTCGCACCGGGACAGCTATGGCTACACCTTC
TRBV5-8	-	-	TRBJ1-5	CASSLAPIGPQHF	TGTGCCAGCAGCTTGGCCCCAATTGGGCCCCAGCATTTT
TRBV12-3/TRBV12-4	many	TRBD2	TRBJ2-1	CASSLLVAGVNEQFF	TGTGCCAGCAGTTTGTTGGTAGCGGGAGTCAATGAGCAGTTCTTC
TRBV27	-	TRBD1	TRBJ1-1	CASRVTIPRGQGWETEAFF	TGTGCCAGCAGGGTCACCATCCCCAGGGGGCAGGGATGGGAAACTGAAGCTTTCTTT
TRBV10-3	few	-	TRBJ2-5	CAGYGEGVNSPGETQYF	TGTGCCGGATATGGAGAGGGCGTGAACTCCCCAGGAGAGACCCAGTACTTC
TRBV29-1	many	TRBD1	TRBJ2-3	CSVKTGLGSTDTQYF	TGCAGCGTTAAGACAGGGCTGGGGTCCACAGATACGCAGTATTTT
TRBV7-2	many	TRBD2	TRBJ2-3	CASSRGLAGEVDTQYF	TGTGCCAGCAGCCGGGGACTAGCGGGAGAAGTAGATACGCAGTATTTT
TRBV4-2	many	TRBD2	TRBJ2-3	CASSQASSGGPDTQYF	TGTGCCAGCAGCCAAGCATCTAGCGGGGGACCTGATACGCAGTATTTT
TRBV29-1	many	-	TRBJ1-1	CSVEDGGDEAFF	TGCAGCGTTGAAGATGGGGGAGACGAAGCTTTCTTT
TRBV5-8	-	-	TRBJ1-5	CASSLIRSNQPQHF	TGTGCCAGCAGCTTAATCAGGAGCAATCAGCCCCAGCATTTT